This T cell receptor beta chain came from a study of blood T cells in healthy people across ages. Study information: About one barcoded beta molecule per two T cells came from capture by template switching.

The V segment lost 6 bases and the J segment 5 bases; nucleotides outside the gene matches: 7. The CDR3 has 15 residues. Germline values: CDR1 MDHEN, CDR2 SYDVKM. Healthy Russian Caucasian donors spanned ages about 6 to 100 years. The second PCR ran about 6 to 12 cycles with a sample-barcoded 5' primer and J-beta primers. Each CDR3 protein is one row after TCRdb ran MiXCR on the 5' RACE reads. The data hold about 640,000 distinct CDR3 sequences, with roughly two fifths observed a single time. This TCR came from an older man in good health. The sample comprised blood. This rearrangement joins TRBV28 to TRBJ1-6, with 7 bases that match TRBD1. This chain's CDR3 is CASSAQGNHNSPLHF. The CDR3 DNA is TGTGCCAGCAGCGCACAGGGGAACCATAATTCACCCCTCCACTTT.